The clone carrying this T cell receptor beta chain came up many times. The data belong to a study of T cells in Graves' hyperthyroidism and ophthalmopathy. RNA transcripts served as the template for amplifying TCR beta CDR3 regions. Carried out on the TCR CDR3, a first-round RT-PCR used the HTBI primer set. TCRdb re-analysed the multiplex PCR reads in MiXCR, keeping a single row per CDR3 protein. This sample carries hundreds of thousands of distinct CDR3 sequences, over 35% of them seen once, and the ten largest clones take 8.9%. Germline values: CDR1 SGHVS, CDR2 FQNEAQ. The CDR3 runs 15 residues. Trimming at V came to 3 bases and at J to 4 bases, leaving 5 bases not matched to a gene.

The TCR comes from a man aged 18 to 29 with Graves' hyperthyroidism. The rearrangement links TRBV7-8 to TRBJ2-5; 10 nucleotides match TRBD1. The sequencing sample was made of blood. The CDR3 loop reads CASSFDRGRRETQYF. The CDR3 nucleotides are TGTGCCAGCAGCTTTGACAGGGGGCGCCGAGAGACCCAGTACTTC.